These T cell receptor beta chains were read from a single sample in a study of regulatory T cells in long-lasting Graves disease. MiXCR was run by TCRdb on the multiplex PCR reads, yielding one entry per CDR3 protein. Here the sample spans approximately 440,000 distinct CDR3 sequences, 15% to 20% being singletons. In addition, the sample was reused for a study of T cells in Graves' hyperthyroidism and ophthalmopathy.

Material: peripheral blood mononuclear cells (PBMCs), obtained at new diagnosis, from a patient treated with antithyroid drugs. Source of these receptors: a man aged 40-55 years with Graves disease. Each CDR3 is given with its conserved first and last residue. The order of the fields is J gene, D gene, clone size, CDR3 length, V gene, CDR3 protein, CDR3 DNA. The D gene is left open where the match is weak. Not every row has a clone size; where given, it reads once, few, many or a size class.

TRBJ2-7 | NA | NA | 15 | TRBV5-1 | CASSSDRDYSYEQYF | TGCGCCAGCAGTTCGGACAGGGACTACTCCTACGAGCAGTACTTC
TRBJ2-2 | NA | many | 15 | TRBV11-2 | CASSRLDWNTGELFF | TGTGCCAGCAGCCGATTGGACTGGAACACCGGGGAGCTGTTTTTT
TRBJ1-1 | NA | NA | 16 | TRBV15 | CATSRGGAGQGTEAFF | TGTGCCACCAGCAGGGGGGGGGCGGGGCAGGGGACTGAAGCTTTCTTT
TRBJ2-7 | TRBD2 | many | 17 | TRBV3-1 | CASSPLPGLAGENEQYF | TGTGCCAGCAGCCCTCTTCCGGGACTAGCGGGAGAAAACGAGCAGTACTTC
TRBJ2-1 | NA | NA | 14 | TRBV25-1 | CASSEAGRYNEQFF | TGTGCCAGCAGTGAGGCGGGACGATACAATGAGCAGTTCTTC
TRBJ2-5 | NA | few | 14 | TRBV12-3/TRBV12-4 | CASSSWTYQETQYF | TGTGCCAGCAGTTCATGGACATACCAAGAGACCCAGTACTTC
TRBJ2-1 | NA | many | 15 | TRBV28 | CASSPTTGTHGEQFF | TGTGCCAGCAGTCCGACTACCGGGACACACGGGGAGCAGTTCTTC
TRBJ2-7 | NA | many | 14 | TRBV7-9 | CASSPIAPPYEQYF | TGTGCCAGCAGCCCCATAGCCCCTCCCTACGAGCAGTACTTC
TRBJ2-7 | NA | many | 13 | TRBV24-1 | CATTKDQRHEQYF | TGTGCCACCACTAAGGACCAGAGGCACGAGCAGTACTTC
TRBJ2-3 | TRBD2 | few | 14 | TRBV6-1 | CASSVSGRTDTQYF | TGTGCCAGCAGTGTTAGCGGGCGCACAGATACGCAGTATTTT
TRBJ2-7 | NA | NA | 16 | TRBV5-1 | CASSLGRGGGSYEQYF | TGCGCCAGCAGCCTAGGACGCGGAGGGGGATCCTACGAGCAGTACTTC
TRBJ2-1 | TRBD2 | many | 17 | TRBV28 | CASSLASGLAGGNEQFF | TGTGCCAGCAGTTTAGCCTCAGGACTAGCGGGAGGGAATGAGCAGTTCTTC
TRBJ2-3 | NA | many | 14 | TRBV9 | CASSVVQGTDTQYF | TGTGCCAGCAGCGTAGTGCAGGGCACAGATACGCAGTATTTT
TRBJ2-7 | TRBD2 | few | 15 | TRBV5-1 | CASSLETSGIDEQYF | TGCGCCAGCAGCTTGGAGACTAGCGGGATAGACGAGCAGTACTTC
TRBJ2-2 | NA | many | 13 | TRBV2 | CAGDKTNTGELFF | TGTGCCGGGGACAAGACGAACACCGGGGAGCTGTTTTTT
TRBJ2-7 | NA | many | 15 | TRBV28 | CASIVGGDSAYEQYF | TGTGCCAGCATTGTAGGCGGGGACAGCGCCTACGAGCAGTACTTC
TRBJ2-1 | NA | few | 13 | TRBV10-3 | CAISATNNDWQFF | TGTGCCATCAGCGCGACTAACAATGATTGGCAGTTCTTC
TRBJ2-3 | TRBD2 | many | 14 | TRBV29-1 | CSVASGALTDTQYF | TGCAGCGTTGCCAGCGGGGCCCTCACAGATACGCAGTATTTT
TRBJ2-1 | TRBD2 | NA | 12 | TRBV7-9 | CASSVAGPEQFF | TGTGCCAGCAGCGTAGCGGGTCCTGAGCAGTTCTTC
TRBJ2-7 | TRBD1 | many | 15 | TRBV7-2 | CASSLVGTGTYEQYF | TGTGCCAGCAGCTTAGTGGGGACAGGGACCTACGAGCAGTACTTC
TRBJ2-1 | TRBD2 | few | 14 | TRBV19 | CASSPSGRAYEQFF | TGTGCCAGTAGTCCCAGCGGGAGGGCCTATGAGCAGTTCTTC
TRBJ2-7 | NA | many | 14 | TRBV7-2 | CASSLAGKSYEQYF | TGTGCCAGCAGCTTAGCGGGGAAGTCCTACGAGCAGTACTTC
TRBJ2-7 | NA | many | 11 | TRBV12-3/TRBV12-4 | CASGGSYEQYF | TGTGCCAGTGGGGGTTCCTACGAGCAGTACTTC